This T cell receptor beta chain was recorded in a study of blood T cell repertoires in COVID-19. Study at large: The cDNA or gDNA used as material had been derived from T cells, B-cell-depleted T cells, or PBMCs.

Seattle enrolled patients during active infection and tracked them longitudinally. Methods used by the authors: Using reference gene primer amplification, nucleated cell counts were estimated. Clones were sequenced by immunoSEQ multiplex PCR, and TCRdb holds only the in-frame ones, with some missing. The DNA gave D and trimming, while V, J and clone size come from that table. The profile covers over 60,000 clones, with roughly 87% appearing a single time and around 0.47% taken by the ten largest. Trimming took 6 bases from V and 6 from J, leaving 18 bases between them. Germline V gene data show CDR1 as MNHEY and CDR2 as SVGAGI. This CDR3 spans 15 amino acids.

What was sequenced was peripheral blood. The clonotype originates from a man aged 50 to 60 with COVID-19, enrolled during active disease. The chain combines TRBV6-5 with TRBJ1-5, with a tentative D call TRBD1 (6 bases). CDR3: CASSLGAGAGQPQHF. The CDR3 region has the DNA TGTGCCAGCAGCCTTGGGGCAGGGGCTGGTCAGCCCCAGCATTTT.